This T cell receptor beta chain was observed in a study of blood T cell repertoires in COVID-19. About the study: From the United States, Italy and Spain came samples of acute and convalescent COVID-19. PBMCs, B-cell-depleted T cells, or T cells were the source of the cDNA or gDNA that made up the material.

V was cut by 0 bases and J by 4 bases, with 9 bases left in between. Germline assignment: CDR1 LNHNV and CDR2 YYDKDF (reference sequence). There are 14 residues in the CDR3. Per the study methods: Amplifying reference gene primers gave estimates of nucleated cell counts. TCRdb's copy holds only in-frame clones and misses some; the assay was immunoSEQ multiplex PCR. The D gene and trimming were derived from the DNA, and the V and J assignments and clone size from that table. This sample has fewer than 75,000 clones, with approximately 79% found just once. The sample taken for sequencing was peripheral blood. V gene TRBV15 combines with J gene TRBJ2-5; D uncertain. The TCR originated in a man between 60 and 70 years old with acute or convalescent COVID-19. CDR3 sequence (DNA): TGTGCCACCAGCAGAGATCTAGGCGGAGAGACCCAGTACTTC. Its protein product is CATSRDLGGETQYF.